What follows are 16 T cell receptor beta chains derived from one specimen sequenced in a study of blood T cell repertoires in COVID-19. Method: immunoSEQ multiplex PCR; TCRdb's copy keeps in-frame clones and lacks some. The sample includes about 240,000 clones, roughly 83% of them seen just once. The source material was peripheral blood. These receptors all stem from an elderly man with acute or convalescent COVID-19.

V and J are TRBV7-2 and TRBJ1-5, with D unresolved. V lost 5 bases and J 4 bases, leaving 6 bases between the germline ends. The CDR3 is 12 residues long. Germline V gene sequence: CDR1 SGHTA, CDR2 FQGNSA. The CDR3 loop is CASSPNNQPQHF. The CDR3 DNA is TGTGCCAGCAGCCCTAATAATCAGCCCCAGCATTTT.

The rearrangement links TRBV19 to TRBJ1-2; possible D gene TRBD1, 5 bases. The CDR3 is 14 amino acids. Trimming stripped 4 bases from V and 8 bases from J, with 17 bases between. Germline CDR1 and CDR2: LNHDA and SQIVND (reference sequence). CDR3: CASSTLRPRVGYTF. CDR3 sequence (DNA): TGTGCCAGTAGTACCCTACGCCCCAGGGTCGGCTACACCTTC.

V is TRBV6-5 and J is TRBJ1-5; D might be TRBD1 (6 bases). Between the trimmed V and J ends, which lost 6 bases and 5 bases, there was a span of 14 bases. CDR1 and CDR2 from the germline V gene are MNHEY and SVGAGI. The CDR3 spans 14 residues. In DNA form, the CDR3 reads TGTGCCAGCAGGAACAGGGTTTTCGATCAGCCCCAGCATTTT. Translation: CASRNRVFDQPQHF.

The genes are TRBV19 and TRBJ2-1, with TRBD2 matching over 12 bases. Germline-derived CDR1 and CDR2 are LNHDA and SQIVND (reference sequence). V was pared by 6 bases and J by 8 bases, with 5 bases of the junction left unmatched. This CDR3 contains 14 residues. The CDR3 loop is CASRTSGGTDEQFF. The CDR3 bases are TGTGCCAGTAGGACTAGCGGGGGTACGGATGAGCAGTTCTTC.

In nucleotides, the CDR3 is TGTGCCAGTAGTTTTCGACAGGGGGACTATGGCTACACCTTC. This encodes CASSFRQGDYGYTF. V and J are TRBV19 and TRBJ1-2; 9 bases are shared with TRBD1. The CDR3 sequence is 14 residues long. The junction had 4 bases not matched to a gene; V was cut back by 5 bases and J by 3 bases. The V gene's germline CDR1 is LNHDA and CDR2 SQIVND (reference sequence).

V and J are TRBV3-1 (or the pseudogene TRBV3-2) and TRBJ2-7; the D gene is possibly TRBD1 (6 bases). Between the trimmed V and J ends, which lost 0 bases and 6 bases, there was a span of 18 bases. CDR3 length equals 16 residues. In germline, CDR1 is LGHDT, CDR2 YNNKEL (reference sequence). CDR3 sequence: CASSQDRAAGVSEQYF. CDR3 coding DNA: TGTGCCAGCAGCCAAGATAGGGCGGCAGGGGTGAGCGAGCAGTACTTC.

The chain couples TRBV5-1 to TRBJ1-1, with D unclear. The CDR3 has 13 amino acids. Germline V gene lookup returns CDR1 SGHRS and CDR2 YFSETQ. V lost 0 bases, J lost 7 bases, and 10 bases lay in between. CDR3 sequence reads: CASSLEQTGEAFF. The DNA of the CDR3 is TGCGCCAGCAGCTTGGAGCAGACGGGTGAAGCTTTCTTT.

This clone was recorded only once. V gene TRBV10-3 combines with J gene TRBJ1-4, with TRBD1 identical over 10 bases. The germline gives CDR1 ENHRY, CDR2 SYGVKD. V was pared by 6 bases and J by 8 bases, with 12 bases of the junction left unmatched. This CDR3 has 16 amino acids. This CDR3 reads CAISPGTGASGEKLFF. DNA of the CDR3: TGTGCCATCAGCCCCGGGACAGGGGCTTCCGGGGAAAAACTGTTTTTT.

This chain joins TRBV7-2 and TRBJ1-2; D possibly corresponds to TRBD1 (6 bases). V was trimmed by 5 bases and J by 5 bases, leaving 12 bases between them. Germline-derived CDR1 and CDR2 are SGHTA and FQGNSA. This CDR3 is 13 amino acids long. This chain's CDR3 is CASSPSDSYGYTF. The CDR3 nucleotides are TGTGCCAGCAGCCCGTCGGACAGTTATGGCTACACCTTC.

The chain carries TRBV5-1 and TRBJ2-7, with 14 bases aligning to TRBD2. The germline V gene encodes CDR1 SGHRS and CDR2 YFSETQ. V gave up 4 bases and J gave up 8 bases; unmatched junction bases: 5. This CDR3 region has 14 residues. CDR3 sequence: CASSAGLAGEKQYF. The DNA for the CDR3 is TGCGCCAGCAGCGCGGGACTAGCGGGGGAGAAGCAGTACTTC. Full variable domain (missing parts from reference TRBV5-1 and TRBJ2-7): KAGVTQTPRYLIKTRGQQVTLSCSPISGHRSVSWYQQTPGQGLQFLFEYFSETQRNKGNFPGRFSGRQFSNSRSEMNVSTLELGDSALYLCASSAGLAGEKQYFGPGTRLTVT.

The gene calls are TRBV28 and TRBJ2-1; TRBD1 matches at 8 bases. The germline V gene has CDR1 MDHEN and CDR2 SYDVKM. J was trimmed by 4 bases and V by 10 bases; bases with no gene match: 15. The CDR3 spans 16 residues. CDR3 nucleotides: TGTGCCACGACCTCCGACAGGGGCCGACCGTACAATGAGCAGTTCTTC. Its protein is CATTSDRGRPYNEQFF.

The chain links TRBV5-4 to TRBJ1-6, with 8 bases matching TRBD1. The CDR3 contains 16 residues. J lost 8 bases, V lost 4 bases, and 11 bases had no gene match. The germline CDR1 and CDR2 sequences are SGHNT and YYREEE (reference sequence). CDR3 nucleotide sequence: TGTGCCAGCAGCCCCCGGGACAGGCGTTGGGATTCACCCCTCCACTTT. This translates into CASSPRDRRWDSPLHF.

V usage is TRBV5-1 and J usage is TRBJ2-3, with 8 bases that match TRBD1. V trimming: 4 bases; J trimming: 3 bases; junction bases outside the gene matches: 7. The V gene's germline CDR1 is SGHRS and CDR2 YFSETQ. This CDR3 has 15 amino acids. This CDR3 is CASSPWTGLTDTQYF. In nucleotides, the CDR3 is TGCGCCAGCAGCCCCTGGACAGGGCTAACAGATACGCAGTATTTT.

The chain uses TRBV19 and TRBJ1-4; D not resolved. The CDR3 runs to 13 residues. In germline, CDR1 is LNHDA, CDR2 SQIVND (reference sequence). V lost 5 bases, J lost 6 bases, and 10 bases lay in between. CDR3 sequence reads: CASSPQRYEKLFF. In DNA, the CDR3 is TGTGCCAGTAGTCCCCAGAGGTATGAAAAACTGTTTTTT.

The gene calls are TRBV28 and TRBJ2-1; 9 bases align to TRBD1. Germline CDR1 is MDHEN and CDR2 is SYDVKM. Trimming removed 6 bases from V and 0 bases from J; junction bases left unmatched: 3. CDR3 length: 15 amino acids. The CDR3 protein is CASSWGQGSYNEQFF. The CDR3 DNA reads TGTGCCAGCAGCTGGGGACAGGGCTCCTACAATGAGCAGTTCTTC.

The chain employs TRBV19 and TRBJ1-1, with D tentatively TRBD1 (5 bases). Germline V CDR1 and CDR2: LNHDA, SQIVND (reference sequence). The V end lost 3 bases, the J end lost 4 bases, and 9 bases lay between the germline ends. The CDR3 loop spans 13 amino acids. The CDR3 loop reads CASSMTVSTEAFF. In nucleotides, the CDR3 is TGTGCCAGTAGTATGACAGTAAGCACTGAAGCTTTCTTT.